What follows are 26 T cell receptor beta chains derived from one specimen sequenced in a study of PD-1 blockade in classical Hodgkin lymphoma. Sequenced by immunoSEQ multiplex PCR; TCRdb stores in-frame clones only, minus some. The top ten hold 12% of the sample, which has about 97,000 clones, approximately 88% seen once. Every patient had relapsed following autologous stem cell transplantation, and cohorts differed in brentuximab vedotin exposure. Specimen: peripheral blood mononuclear cells (PBMCs), collected at baseline. The receptors were sampled from a human donor with classical Hodgkin lymphoma.

The V call is TRBV7-2, the J call TRBJ2-7; D is ambiguous. The V and J ends lost 0 bases and 3 bases respectively, with 9 bases between them. Germline V lookup: CDR1 SGHTA, CDR2 FQGNSA. There are 14 residues in the CDR3. CDR3 bases: TGTGCCAGCAGCTTAGCGCGCGCAGGCTACGAGCAGTACTTC. It is translated as CASSLARAGYEQYF.

This rearrangement joins TRBV5-1 to TRBJ1-4; 9 bases match TRBD1. V shed 5 bases, J shed 5 bases, and the junction held 4 bases outside the gene matches. The V gene's germline CDR1 is SGHRS and CDR2 YFSETQ. This CDR3 is built from 14 residues. CDR3 sequence: CASRPGQGNEKLFF. The DNA of the CDR3 is TGCGCCAGCAGACCGGGACAGGGAAATGAAAAACTGTTTTTT.

The CDR3 sequence: CASSLVGTSRTSGELFF. The CDR3 region has the DNA TGCGCCAGCAGCTTGGTGGGGACTAGCCGGACCTCCGGGGAGCTGTTTTTT. This chain uses TRBV5-1 with TRBJ2-2, with 9 nucleotides matching TRBD2. J was trimmed by 6 bases and V by 0 bases; bases with no gene match: 9. The CDR3 has 17 residues. In germline, CDR1 is SGHRS, CDR2 YFSETQ.

This chain links TRBV5-6 with TRBJ1-2; D remains ambiguous. The CDR3 runs to 14 residues. Germline V gene data show CDR1 as SGHDT and CDR2 as YYEEEE. Trimming removed 5 bases from V and 4 bases from J, with 15 bases in between. CDR3 region: CASRGGGGVYGYTF. For the CDR3, the DNA is TGTGCCAGCAGGGGAGGAGGCGGAGTCTATGGCTACACCTTC.

The J gene is TRBJ2-2, the V gene TRBV10-3; 12 nucleotides agree with TRBD2. This CDR3 contains 16 residues. The J segment lost 1 base and the V segment lost 10 bases, leaving 7 bases of the junction unmatched. Looked up from germline, CDR1 is ENHRY and CDR2 is SYGVKD. CDR3 sequence (DNA): TGTGCCACCAGACTAGCGGGAGTTAGGAACACCGGGGAGCTGTTTTTT. Translating gives CATRLAGVRNTGELFF.

This chain connects TRBV7-2 to TRBJ2-1; D perhaps matches TRBD2 (7 bases). This CDR3 spans 17 amino acids. Trimming pared 1 base from V and 3 bases from J, leaving 16 bases between. Per germline, CDR1 SGHTA and CDR2 FQGNSA. CDR3 in DNA: TGTGCCAGCAGCTTAGTGGGGGCGGGAGAGCTCTACAATGAGCAGTTCTTC. Its protein product is CASSLVGAGELYNEQFF.

The genes are TRBV18 and TRBJ2-7, with D hard to call. Germline assignment: CDR1 KGHSH and CDR2 LQKENI. The V gene lost 3 bases and the J gene lost 5 bases, with 5 bases spanning the gap. The length of the CDR3 is 11 residues. The CDR3 DNA reads as TGTGCCAGCTCACCTGGAGACGAGCAGTACTTC. It codes for CASSPGDEQYF.

On this clone itself: The same CDR3 can be traced to other DNA sequences in this sample. The chain joins TRBV2 to TRBJ2-5; D may be TRBD2 (7 bases). Germline V CDR1 and CDR2: SNHLY, FYNNEI. Trimming took 8 bases from V and 4 from J, leaving 17 bases between them. There are 14 residues in the CDR3. The CDR3 sequence: CASSVGGRGETQYF. CDR3 sequence (DNA): TGTGCCAGCTCGGTGGGGGGGCGTGGAGAGACCCAGTACTTC.

V and J are TRBV19 and TRBJ2-7, with TRBD2 identical over 11 bases. V dropped 3 bases and J dropped 6; count of bases not matched to a gene: 7. Germline values: CDR1 LNHDA, CDR2 SQIVND (reference sequence). The CDR3 contains 15 residues. The chain's CDR3 is CASSISLAGEGEQYF. The CDR3 DNA reads TGTGCCAGTAGTATCTCACTAGCGGGAGAAGGCGAGCAGTACTTC.

This clone was detected a few times. The genes are TRBV28 and TRBJ1-4; no firm D call. V was shortened by 6 bases and J by 3 bases, with 11 bases between the two germline ends. Per the germline V gene, CDR1 is MDHEN and CDR2 is SYDVKM. The CDR3 loop spans 14 amino acids. DNA of the CDR3: TGTGCCAGCAGCCAAGGGCCCCCTAATGAAAAACTGTTTTTT. This codes for CASSQGPPNEKLFF.

The chain links TRBV7-2 to TRBJ1-2; D might be TRBD1 (6 bases). V was cut by 1 base and J by 6 bases, with 9 bases left in between. The CDR3 consists of 13 residues. Germline loops: CDR1 SGHTA, CDR2 FQGNSA. This chain's CDR3 is CASSLVAGDGYTF. CDR3 DNA sequence: TGTGCCAGCAGCTTAGTGGCAGGGGATGGCTACACCTTC. Together with reference TRBV7-2 and TRBJ1-2, the CDR3 gives the full variable domain: GAGVSQSPSNKVTEKGKDVELRCDPISGHTALYWYRQSLGQGLEFLIYFQGNSAPDKSGLPSDRFSAERTGGSVSTLTIQRTQQEDSAVYLCASSLVAGDGYTFGSGTRLTVV.

The CDR3 DNA sequence: TGTGCCAGCAATATGGGTCGGCCCGGGGAGCTGTTTTTT. As protein: CASNMGRPGELFF. V is TRBV6-5 and J is TRBJ2-2; D is undetermined. The CDR3 has 13 residues. Trimming stripped 7 bases from V and 6 bases from J, with 12 bases between. Germline values: CDR1 MNHEY, CDR2 SVGAGI.

Concerning this clone: Other DNA sequences of this sample code for an identical CDR3. This chain joins TRBV10-3 and TRBJ1-2; 8 positions match TRBD1. The CDR3 runs to 14 residues. The V and J ends lost 2 bases and 4 bases, in that order; junction bases with no gene match: 3. The germline gives CDR1 ENHRY, CDR2 SYGVKD. This CDR3 is CAISEGTGGYGYTF. The CDR3 DNA is TGTGCCATCAGTGAGGGGACAGGAGGCTATGGCTACACCTTC.

The chain joins TRBV5-1 to TRBJ2-7; TRBD2 might be the D (5 bases). CDR3 length: 14 amino acids. CDR1 SGHRS and CDR2 YFSETQ come from the germline V gene. Trimming shortened V by 1 base and J by 2 bases, and 10 bases separated the two germline ends. The CDR3 sequence is CASSLPSGTYEQYF. The CDR3, as DNA: TGCGCCAGCAGCTTGCCCAGCGGAACCTACGAGCAGTACTTC.

The V and J genes are TRBV19 and TRBJ1-4; no firm D call. Germline V CDR1 and CDR2: LNHDA, SQIVND (reference sequence). The ends were cut back, 7 bases at V and 0 bases at J, with 12 bases in the middle. The CDR3 totals 15 residues. This CDR3 is CASTQTRTTNEKLFF. The CDR3 region has the DNA TGTGCCAGTACCCAGACGCGCACAACTAATGAAAAACTGTTTTTT. The entire variable domain, with the rest obtained from reference TRBV19 and TRBJ1-4, is as follows: DGGITQSPKYLFRKEGQNVTLSCEQNLNHDAMYWYRQDPGQGLRLIYYSQIVNDFQKGDIAEGYSVSREKKESFPLTVTSAQKNPTAFYLCASTQTRTTNEKLFFGSGTQLSVL.

The DNA for the CDR3 is TGTGCCAGCAGTCGTCTACCTCCTGTGGGGACAGGGGCCGGAGATGAGCAGTTCTTC. Amino acids: CASSRLPPVGTGAGDEQFF. This chain joins TRBV6-4 and TRBJ2-1, with 10 bases aligning to TRBD1. V shed 5 bases, J shed 8 bases, and the junction held 21 bases outside the gene matches. Germline lookup yields CDR1 MRHNA and CDR2 SNTAGT. The CDR3 totals 19 residues.

This chain joins TRBV27 and TRBJ2-1; D unresolved. The CDR3 totals 15 residues. The V gene lost 0 bases and the J gene lost 2 bases, with 8 bases spanning the gap. Germline V gene lookup returns CDR1 MNHEY and CDR2 SMNVEV (reference sequence). The CDR3 sequence is CASSLSGRTYNEQFF. CDR3 nucleotides: TGTGCCAGCAGTTTATCTGGGCGGACCTACAATGAGCAGTTCTTC.

The rearrangement joins TRBV10-3 to TRBJ2-7; 12 bases are shared with TRBD2. CDR3 length equals 16 residues. The V and J ends lost 7 bases and 2 bases, in that order; junction bases with no gene match: 9. Per germline, CDR1 ENHRY and CDR2 SYGVKD. The CDR3 reads CAITRTSGTQTYEQYF. In nucleotides, the CDR3 is TGTGCCATCACCCGGACTAGCGGGACCCAAACCTACGAGCAGTACTTC.

This sequence joins TRBV28 and TRBJ2-5, with D tentatively TRBD1 (5 bases). The germline V and J ends were trimmed by 4 bases and 5 bases, with 14 bases remaining between them. Germline values: CDR1 MDHEN, CDR2 SYDVKM. The CDR3 contains 14 residues. The CDR3 here is CASSSQTVRETQYF. The CDR3 DNA follows: TGTGCCAGCAGTTCCCAGACAGTACGGGAGACCCAGTACTTC.

The CDR3 spells CASSFGQAVDEPQHF. As DNA, the CDR3 is TGTGCCAGCAGCTTTGGACAGGCGGTCGACGAGCCCCAGCATTTT. The rearrangement joins TRBV7-9 to TRBJ1-5; TRBD1 agrees at 7 bases. The V gene end was trimmed by 3 bases and the J gene end by 8 bases; junction bases not matched to a gene: 10. Germline CDR1 reads SEHNR; CDR2 reads FQNEAQ (reference sequence). The CDR3 extends over 15 amino acids. Full variable domain (remainder filled in from reference TRBV7-9 and TRBJ1-5): DTGVSQNPRHKITKRGQNVTFRCDPISEHNRLYWYRQTLGQGPEFLTYFQNEAQLEKSRLLSDRFSAERPKGSFSTLEIQRTEQGDSAMYLCASSFGQAVDEPQHFGDGTRLSIL.

This clone occurred once. The V and J genes are TRBV5-4 and TRBJ1-2; 9 bases match TRBD1. Germline assignment: CDR1 SGHNT and CDR2 YYREEE (reference sequence). The CDR3 runs 16 residues. V was pared by 0 bases and J by 5 bases, with 8 bases of the junction left unmatched. The CDR3: CASSLGQGGSRYGYTF. The DNA of the CDR3 is TGTGCCAGCAGCTTGGGACAGGGGGGTAGTCGGTATGGCTACACCTTC.

This sequence joins TRBV6-4 and TRBJ1-1; the D is unclear. With 6 bases removed from V and 3 bases from J, the gap between germline ends came to 11 bases. Looked up from germline, CDR1 is MRHNA and CDR2 is SNTAGT. The length of the CDR3 is 13 residues. CDR3 DNA: TGTGCCAGCAGCGCCGACTGGTACACTGAAGCTTTCTTT. This gives the protein CASSADWYTEAFF.

V is TRBV27 and J is TRBJ1-1; D ambiguous. The V gene lost 0 bases and the J gene lost 0 bases, with 8 bases spanning the gap. CDR1 and CDR2 from the germline V gene are MNHEY and SMNVEV (reference sequence). CDR3 size: 15 residues. The CDR3 sequence is CASSLSRNVNTEAFF. Written as DNA, the CDR3 is TGTGCCAGCAGTTTATCGCGAAATGTGAACACTGAAGCTTTCTTT.

The V and J genes are TRBV27 and TRBJ2-3; D possibly corresponds to TRBD2 (6 bases). Trimming stripped 5 bases from V and 3 bases from J, with 12 bases between. Per the germline V gene, CDR1 is MNHEY and CDR2 is SMNVEV (reference sequence). This CDR3 comprises 14 residues. The CDR3 coding sequence is TGTGCCAGCAGTCTGGACTACCAGACAGATACGCAGTATTTT. Amino acid sequence: CASSLDYQTDTQYF.

The V and J genes are TRBV7-3 and TRBJ1-1, with D possibly being TRBD1 (6 bases). The germline V gene encodes CDR1 SGHTA and CDR2 FQGTGA. Trimming left V 0 bases short and J 10 bases short, with 18 bases between. The CDR3 sequence is 15 residues long. As DNA, the CDR3 is TGTGCCAGCAGCTTAACGCCACAAGAGGGGGAACGAGCTTTCTTT. This encodes CASSLTPQEGERAFF.

The chain employs TRBV6-5 and TRBJ2-5, with D unresolved. The J call may be wrong; the DNA end is better matched by TRBJ2-7. Germline V gives CDR1 MNHEY, CDR2 SVGAGI. The CDR3 extends over 11 amino acids. In DNA, the CDR3 is TGTGCCAGCAGTTCTCTCTACGAGCAGTACTTC. Translating gives CASSSLYEQYF.